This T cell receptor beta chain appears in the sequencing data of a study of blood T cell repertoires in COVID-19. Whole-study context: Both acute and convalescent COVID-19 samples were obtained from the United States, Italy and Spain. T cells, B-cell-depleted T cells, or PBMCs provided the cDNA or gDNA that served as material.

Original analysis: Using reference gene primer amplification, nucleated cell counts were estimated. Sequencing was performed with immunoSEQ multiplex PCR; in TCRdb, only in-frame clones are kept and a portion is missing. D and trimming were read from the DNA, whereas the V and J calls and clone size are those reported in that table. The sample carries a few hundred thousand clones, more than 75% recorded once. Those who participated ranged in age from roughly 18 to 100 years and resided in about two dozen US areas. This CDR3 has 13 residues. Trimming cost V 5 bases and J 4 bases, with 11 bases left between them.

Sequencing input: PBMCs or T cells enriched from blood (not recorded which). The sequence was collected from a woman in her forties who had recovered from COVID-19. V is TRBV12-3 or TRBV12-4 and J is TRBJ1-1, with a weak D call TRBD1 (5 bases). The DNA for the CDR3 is TGTGCCAGCAGTCCACAGGTCGGCACTGAAGCTTTCTTT. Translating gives CASSPQVGTEAFF.